This passage covers 29 T cell receptor beta chains from one sample sequenced in a study of blood T cell repertoires in COVID-19 (TCRdb year 2020). The method was the immunoSEQ multiplex PCR assay. In its TCRdb copy, this immuneACCESS table keeps in-frame sequences only and misses some clones. Where compared with another copy, unresolved V genes explain less than half of these, and the others have no known cause. The sample data list some 200,000 clones, and more than 75% of these were observed just once. The ten largest clonotypes hold around 5.7% of the sample. The sequencing sample was made of peripheral blood. Receptor source: a man at least 80 years old with acute or convalescent COVID-19.

The chain combines TRBV11-2 with TRBJ2-7; a possible D gene is TRBD1 (5 bases). This CDR3 is 13 amino acids long. Germline CDR1 SGHAT, CDR2 FQNNGV. V was cut by 3 bases and J by 2 bases, with 8 bases left in between. The CDR3 loop is CASSFPRAYEQYF. The CDR3 DNA sequence: TGTGCCAGCAGCTTTCCCAGGGCCTACGAGCAGTACTTC.

This clone showed up just once. The chain links TRBV18 to TRBJ2-5, with 12 bases matching TRBD1. V shed 1 base, J shed 4 bases, and the junction held 4 bases outside the gene matches. Per germline, CDR1 KGHSH and CDR2 LQKENI. The CDR3 contains 16 residues. The CDR3 nucleotides are TGTGCCAGCTCACCACGGGACAGGGGGCATCGAGAGACCCAGTACTTC. It is translated as CASSPRDRGHRETQYF.

The J gene is TRBJ2-1, the V gene TRBV5-1; D gene ambiguous. V gave up 0 bases and J gave up 0 bases, with 10 bases separating them. This CDR3 has 16 residues. Germline V lookup: CDR1 SGHRS, CDR2 YFSETQ. The CDR3 DNA reads TGCGCCAGCAGCTTGGTGCCAGCGAACTCCTACAATGAGCAGTTCTTC. Translation: CASSLVPANSYNEQFF.

This chain links TRBV28 with TRBJ2-3; 11 nucleotides match TRBD1. CDR3 size: 12 residues. CDR1 and CDR2 (germline): MDHEN, SYDVKM. The V and J ends lost 1 base and 14 bases, in that order; junction bases with no gene match: 2. Here the CDR3 DNA reads TGTGCCAGCAGTTTATTGGGGACAGGGGGGTATTTT. Translation: CASSLLGTGGYF.

V gene TRBV7-9 combines with J gene TRBJ2-7, with a possible D match to TRBD2 (5 bases). Trimming cost V 4 bases and J 3 bases, with 13 bases left between them. This CDR3 has 14 amino acids. Germline CDR1 reads SEHNR; CDR2 reads FQNEAQ (reference sequence). The CDR3 DNA is TGTGCCAGCAGCTACTCGGGATCCCGCTACGAGCAGTACGTC. Protein: CASSYSGSRYEQYV.

The V and J genes are TRBV6-6 and TRBJ2-1; perhaps TRBD2 as D (6 bases). The CDR3 totals 13 residues. Trimming took off 6 bases at V and 9 bases at J, with 15 bases between the two ends. Germline lookup yields CDR1 MNHNY and CDR2 SVGAGI (reference sequence). The CDR3 protein is CASRRWTISEQFF. The CDR3 nucleotides are TGTGCCAGCAGACGATGGACTATCAGTGAGCAGTTCTTC.

The CDR3 nucleotides read TGTGCCAGTAGTCAAGGGACTAGTGGGTGGGATGAGCAGTTCTTC. It is translated as CASSQGTSGWDEQFF. V is TRBV19 and J is TRBJ2-1, with 8 positions matching TRBD2. The length of the CDR3 is 15 residues. The V gene's germline CDR1 is LNHDA and CDR2 SQIVND (reference sequence). J lost 8 bases, V lost 5 bases, and 11 bases had no gene match. The whole variable domain, remainder taken from reference TRBV19 and TRBJ2-1, is DGGITQSPKYLFRKEGQNVTLSCEQNLNHDAMYWYRQDPGQGLRLIYYSQIVNDFQKGDIAEGYSVSREKKESFPLTVTSAQKNPTAFYLCASSQGTSGWDEQFFGPGTRLTVL.

The rearrangement joins TRBV2 to TRBJ2-7, with 10 nucleotides matching TRBD1. Germline assignment: CDR1 SNHLY and CDR2 FYNNEI. The CDR3 totals 15 residues. The V segment lost 1 base and the J segment 7 bases; nucleotides outside the gene matches: 7. The CDR3 is CASSEEGTGASEQYF. For the CDR3, the DNA is TGTGCCAGCAGTGAAGAGGGGACAGGGGCCAGTGAGCAGTACTTC.

The V and J genes are TRBV27 and TRBJ2-7; weak D call: TRBD1 (5 bases). The CDR3 is made up of 15 amino acids. Germline V CDR1 and CDR2: MNHEY, SMNVEV (reference sequence). The V and J ends lost 4 bases and 1 base respectively, with 14 bases between them. The CDR3 nucleotides read TGTGCCAGCAGTTCCCAGGGCGATGGGTCCTACGAGCAGTACTTC. Translation: CASSSQGDGSYEQYF.

The chain links TRBV5-8 to TRBJ2-5; TRBD2 might be the D (5 bases). Germline V gives CDR1 SGHTS, CDR2 YDEGEE. The CDR3 has 16 residues. V dropped 2 bases and J dropped 2 bases, with 16 bases sitting between them. CDR3 in amino acids: CASSLSTGIRQETQYF. Written as DNA, the CDR3 is TGTGCCAGCAGCTTATCCACCGGGATCCGGCAAGAGACCCAGTACTTC.

V and J are TRBV30 and TRBJ2-3; D is unclear. From germline, CDR1 is GTSNPN and CDR2 SVGIG (reference sequence). This CDR3 has 10 residues. Deletions cut 8 bases from V and 5 bases from J, with 8 bases between. As DNA, the CDR3 is TGTGCCCTCCAGGTAGATACGCAGTATTTT. Its protein is CALQVDTQYF.

The V and J genes are TRBV18 and TRBJ1-4; TRBD1 matches at 10 bases. Germline V gene sequence: CDR1 KGHSH, CDR2 LQKENI. The J segment lost 5 bases and the V segment lost 6 bases, leaving 6 bases of the junction unmatched. The CDR3 spans 15 residues. CDR3 coding DNA: TGTGCCAGCTCGCTGGACAGGGGGGCCAATGAAAAACTGTTTTTT. This encodes CASSLDRGANEKLFF.

The chain employs TRBV21-1 and TRBJ2-2; TRBD1 was called by the table and not checked on the DNA. TRBV21-1 is designated a pseudogene. The CDR3 has 14 residues. The CDR3 coding sequence is TGTGCCAGCAGCACTGACACGAACACCGGGGAGCTGTTTTTT. It yields the protein CASSTDTNTGELFF.

This clone was counted only a few times. The CDR3 loop reads CASSTWTSGSKDTQYF. The CDR3 DNA is TGTGCCAGTAGTACCTGGACTAGCGGGAGTAAAGATACGCAGTATTTT. This sequence joins TRBV19 and TRBJ2-3, with 13 bases lining up with TRBD2. With V trimmed by 4 bases and J by 5 bases, 6 bases remained unmatched. This CDR3 is 16 amino acids long. CDR1 and CDR2 from the germline V gene are LNHDA and SQIVND (reference sequence).

This chain connects TRBV27 to TRBJ1-4; 8 bases match TRBD1. The CDR3 extends over 16 amino acids. The junction had 10 bases not matched to a gene; V was cut back by 5 bases and J by 5 bases. Germline loops: CDR1 MNHEY, CDR2 SMNVEV (reference sequence). CDR3 DNA sequence: TGTGCCAGCAGTACGCTACGACAGGGGCGAAATGAAAAACTGTTTTTT. This gives the protein CASSTLRQGRNEKLFF.

This sequence joins TRBV11-2 and TRBJ1-3; unclear D gene. This CDR3 region has 16 residues. Trimming left V 5 bases short and J 0 bases short, with 14 bases between. Germline CDR1 SGHAT, CDR2 FQNNGV. Written as DNA, the CDR3 is TGTGCCAGCAGCCCCGTATCGGTTGCCTCTGGAAACACCATATATTTT. Its protein product is CASSPVSVASGNTIYF.

This chain joins TRBV5-1 and TRBJ1-6, with 9 bases lining up with TRBD1. The CDR3 loop spans 14 amino acids. Germline V lookup: CDR1 SGHRS, CDR2 YFSETQ. V dropped 0 bases and J dropped 8; count of bases not matched to a gene: 0. The CDR3 sequence is CASSLGTGDSPLHF. CDR3 nucleotides: TGCGCCAGCAGCTTGGGGACAGGGGATTCACCCCTCCACTTT.

The chain has TRBV16 and TRBJ2-5; D ambiguous. This CDR3 spans 15 amino acids. Looked up from germline, CDR1 is KGHSY and CDR2 is FQNENV. The V end lost 2 bases, the J end lost 2 bases, and 12 bases lay between the germline ends. The CDR3 reads CASSQVGRPQETQYF. Here the CDR3 DNA reads TGTGCCAGCAGCCAAGTTGGCCGTCCTCAAGAGACCCAGTACTTC.

This clone has more than one count but fewer than ten. V and J are TRBV5-1 and TRBJ1-2; TRBD1 agrees at 7 bases. V was clipped by 4 bases and J by 6 bases; unmatched bases: 9. This CDR3 has 14 residues. Germline V gene sequence: CDR1 SGHRS, CDR2 YFSETQ. CDR3 coding DNA: TGCGCCAGCAGCACGGGACAGAACTCCGATGGCTACACCTTC. Protein: CASSTGQNSDGYTF.

This clone was seen only once. The chain joins TRBV6-5 to TRBJ1-3; 7 bases fit TRBD1. The CDR3 covers 14 residues. After removal of 6 bases from V and 4 bases from J, the junction contained 6 bases not matched to a gene. CDR1 MNHEY and CDR2 SVGAGI come from the germline V gene. CDR3 DNA: TGTGCCAGCAGAGCGACAGGGTCAGGAAACACCATATATTTT. This sequence encodes CASRATGSGNTIYF.

The CDR3 coding sequence is TGCAGTGCTGGCCCCACAGATACGCAGTATTTT. It codes for CSAGPTDTQYF. V is TRBV20-1 and J is TRBJ2-3; no reliable D call. Germline assignment: CDR1 DFQATT and CDR2 SNEGSKA (reference sequence). This CDR3 has 11 amino acids. Deletions cut 5 bases from V and 2 bases from J, with 5 bases between.

This chain uses TRBV6-4 with TRBJ1-2; D is unresolved. Trimming stripped 2 bases from V and 8 bases from J, with 15 bases between. CDR1 and CDR2 (germline): MRHNA, SNTAGT. The CDR3 consists of 14 residues. This CDR3 is CASSDGRLSGGYTF. CDR3 in DNA: TGTGCCAGCAGTGACGGTCGGCTTAGCGGGGGCTACACCTTC.

This chain uses TRBV9 with TRBJ1-4, with no clear D. The V end was cut by 0 bases, the J end by 5 bases, with 11 bases between. The CDR3 sequence is 15 residues long. Germline lookup yields CDR1 SGDLS and CDR2 YYNGEE. The CDR3 nucleotides read TGTGCCAGCAGCGTAGGGAGAGGGTACAATGAAAAACTGTTTTTT. Protein sequence: CASSVGRGYNEKLFF.

The CDR3 sequence: CASSYETQYF. Here the CDR3 DNA reads TGTGCCAGCAGCTATGAGACCCAGTACTTC. The chain employs TRBV2 and TRBJ2-5; D gene unclear. V lost 6 bases and J lost 5, with 4 bases in between. CDR1 and CDR2 from the germline V gene are SNHLY and FYNNEI. The CDR3 covers 10 residues.

The chain couples TRBV24-1 to TRBJ1-2; possible D gene TRBD1, 5 bases. CDR3 length equals 15 residues. The V end was cut by 4 bases, the J end by 2 bases, with 13 bases between. The germline V gene encodes CDR1 KGHDR and CDR2 SFDVKD. The CDR3 sequence: CATSDPQGTNYGYTF. The CDR3 DNA reads as TGTGCCACCAGTGACCCTCAGGGCACCAACTATGGCTACACCTTC.

The chain links TRBV19 to TRBJ2-1; 10 bases map to TRBD1. Trimming removed 7 bases from V and 8 bases from J; junction bases left unmatched: 8. This CDR3 comprises 14 residues. Per germline, CDR1 LNHDA and CDR2 SQIVND (reference sequence). The CDR3 bases are TGTGCCAGTAACGGGCCGACAGGGGGCGATGAGCAGTTCTTC. The encoded protein is CASNGPTGGDEQFF.

This clone turned up a few times. The chain links TRBV11-3 to TRBJ1-1; D might be TRBD1 (5 bases). From germline, CDR1 is SGHNT and CDR2 YENEEA. CDR3 length equals 15 residues. Trimming took 5 bases from V and 1 from J, leaving 14 bases between them. As DNA, the CDR3 is TGTGCCAGCAGCGCCATGGGGGGACCGAACACTGAAGCTTTCTTT. It yields the protein CASSAMGGPNTEAFF.

The CDR3 loop is CASSTTGDTEAFF. As DNA, the CDR3 is TGTGCCAGCAGTACGACAGGGGACACTGAAGCTTTCTTT. The chain couples TRBV11-2 to TRBJ1-1; TRBD1 matches at 8 bases. This CDR3 spans 13 amino acids. With V trimmed by 6 bases and J by 3 bases, 3 bases remained unmatched. Germline V lookup: CDR1 SGHAT, CDR2 FQNNGV.

As for this clone: A junction boundary mismatches the germline segment, possibly from a read error. This rearrangement joins TRBV12-3 or TRBV12-4 to TRBJ1-2; no clear D gene. CDR3 length equals 12 residues. The CDR3 sequence is CVSSPSGLTYTF. In DNA, the CDR3 is TGTGTCAGCAGTCCTTCGGGGTTAACCTACACCTTC.